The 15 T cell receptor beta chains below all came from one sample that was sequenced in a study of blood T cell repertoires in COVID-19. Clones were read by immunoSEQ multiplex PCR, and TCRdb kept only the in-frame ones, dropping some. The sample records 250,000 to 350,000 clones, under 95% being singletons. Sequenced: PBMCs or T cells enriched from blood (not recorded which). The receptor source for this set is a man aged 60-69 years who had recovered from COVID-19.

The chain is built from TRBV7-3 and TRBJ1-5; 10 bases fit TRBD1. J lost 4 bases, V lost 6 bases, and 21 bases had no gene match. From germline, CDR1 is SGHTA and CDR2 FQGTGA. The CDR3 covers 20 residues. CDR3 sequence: CASRETSSTGGADRNQPQHF. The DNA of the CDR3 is TGTGCCAGCAGAGAGACCTCCTCGACAGGGGGCGCAGACCGGAATCAGCCCCAGCATTTT.

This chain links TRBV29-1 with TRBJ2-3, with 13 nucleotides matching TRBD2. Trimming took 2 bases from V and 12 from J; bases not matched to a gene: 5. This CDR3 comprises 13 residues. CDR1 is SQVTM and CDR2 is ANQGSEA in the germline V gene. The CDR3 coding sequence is TGCAGCGTTGAACAGACTAGCGGGGGGCCCCAGTATTTT. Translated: CSVEQTSGGPQYF.

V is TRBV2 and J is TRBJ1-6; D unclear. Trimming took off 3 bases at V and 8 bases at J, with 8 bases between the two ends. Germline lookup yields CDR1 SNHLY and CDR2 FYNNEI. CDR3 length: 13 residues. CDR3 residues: CASSDRFYSPLHF. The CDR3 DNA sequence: TGTGCCAGCAGTGATCGTTTCTATTCACCCCTCCACTTT. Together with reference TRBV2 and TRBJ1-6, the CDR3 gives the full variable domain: EPEVTQTPSHQVTQMGQEVILRCVPISNHLYFYWYRQILGQKVEFLVSFYNNEISEKSEIFDDQFSVERPDGSNFTLKIRSTKLEDSAMYFCASSDRFYSPLHFGNGTRLTVT.

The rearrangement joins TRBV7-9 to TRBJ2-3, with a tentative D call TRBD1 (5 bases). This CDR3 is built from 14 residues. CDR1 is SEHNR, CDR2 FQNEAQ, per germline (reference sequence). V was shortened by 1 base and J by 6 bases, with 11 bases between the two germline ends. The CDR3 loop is CASSLVRAIDTQYF. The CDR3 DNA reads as TGTGCCAGCAGCTTAGTCAGGGCAATCGATACGCAGTATTTT.

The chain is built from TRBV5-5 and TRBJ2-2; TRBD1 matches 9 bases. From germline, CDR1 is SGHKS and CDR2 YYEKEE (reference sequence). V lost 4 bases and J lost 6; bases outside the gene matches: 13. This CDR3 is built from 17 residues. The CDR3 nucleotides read TGTGCCAGCAGCCGGTTCCGTGGTACAGGGGGCTCCGGGGAGCTGTTTTTT. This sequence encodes CASSRFRGTGGSGELFF.

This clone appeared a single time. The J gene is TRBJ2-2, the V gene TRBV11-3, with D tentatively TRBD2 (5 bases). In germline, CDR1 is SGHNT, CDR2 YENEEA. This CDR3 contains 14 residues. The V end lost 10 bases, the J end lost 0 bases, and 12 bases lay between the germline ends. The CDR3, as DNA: TGTGCCACCTCGGACTTAACGAACACCGGGGAGCTGTTTTTT. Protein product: CATSDLTNTGELFF.

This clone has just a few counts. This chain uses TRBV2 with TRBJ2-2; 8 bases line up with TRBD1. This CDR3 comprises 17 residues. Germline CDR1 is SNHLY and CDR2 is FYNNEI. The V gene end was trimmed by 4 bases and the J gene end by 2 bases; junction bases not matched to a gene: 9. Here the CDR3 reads CASSVVPGGVNTGELFF. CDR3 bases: TGTGCCAGCAGTGTCGTCCCAGGGGGCGTCAACACCGGGGAGCTGTTTTTT. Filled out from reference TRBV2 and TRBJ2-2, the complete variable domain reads EPEVTQTPSHQVTQMGQEVILRCVPISNHLYFYWYRQILGQKVEFLVSFYNNEISEKSEIFDDQFSVERPDGSNFTLKIRSTKLEDSAMYFCASSVVPGGVNTGELFFGEGSRLTVL.

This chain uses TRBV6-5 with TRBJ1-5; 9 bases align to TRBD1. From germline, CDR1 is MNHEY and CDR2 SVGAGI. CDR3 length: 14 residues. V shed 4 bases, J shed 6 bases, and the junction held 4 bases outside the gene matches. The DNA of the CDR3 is TGTGCCAGCAGTTGGACAGGGGAGTCTCAGCCCCAGCATTTT. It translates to CASSWTGESQPQHF.

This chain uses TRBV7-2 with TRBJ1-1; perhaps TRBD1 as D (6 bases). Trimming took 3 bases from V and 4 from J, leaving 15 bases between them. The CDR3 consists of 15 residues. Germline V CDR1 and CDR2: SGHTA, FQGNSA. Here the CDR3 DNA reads TGTGCCAGCAGCTTGGCGACTTCAGGGGTCACTGAAGCTTTCTTT. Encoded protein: CASSLATSGVTEAFF.

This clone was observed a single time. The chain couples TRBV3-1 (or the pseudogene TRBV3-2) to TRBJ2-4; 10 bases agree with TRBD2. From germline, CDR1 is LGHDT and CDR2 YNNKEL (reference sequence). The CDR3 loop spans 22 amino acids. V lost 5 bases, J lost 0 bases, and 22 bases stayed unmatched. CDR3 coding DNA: TGTGCCAGCAGCTTGGCCCCATCTTTAGCGGGAGGAACAGGGGGAGCCAAAAACATTCAGTACTTC. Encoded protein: CASSLAPSLAGGTGGAKNIQYF.

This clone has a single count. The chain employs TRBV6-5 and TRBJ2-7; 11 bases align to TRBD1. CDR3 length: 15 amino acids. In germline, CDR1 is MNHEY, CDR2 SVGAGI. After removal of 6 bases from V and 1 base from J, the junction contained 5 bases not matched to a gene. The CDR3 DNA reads TGTGCCAGCAGCCCCTGGGACAGGGGGTCCTACGAGCAGTACTTC. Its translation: CASSPWDRGSYEQYF.

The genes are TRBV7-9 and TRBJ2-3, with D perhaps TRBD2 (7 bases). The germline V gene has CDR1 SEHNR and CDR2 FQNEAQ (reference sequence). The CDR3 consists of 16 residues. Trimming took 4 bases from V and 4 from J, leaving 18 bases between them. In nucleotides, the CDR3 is TGTGCCAGCAGCTCTCCCGAAGGGGGGGTGGCAGATACGCAGTATTTT. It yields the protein CASSSPEGGVADTQYF.

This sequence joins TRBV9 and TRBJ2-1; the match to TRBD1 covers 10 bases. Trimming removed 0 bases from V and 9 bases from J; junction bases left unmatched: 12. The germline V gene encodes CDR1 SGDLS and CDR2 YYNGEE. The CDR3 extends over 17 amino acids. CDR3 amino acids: CASSVAFVGQGSGEQFF. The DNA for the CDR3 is TGTGCCAGCAGCGTAGCTTTCGTGGGACAGGGGTCTGGTGAGCAGTTCTTC.

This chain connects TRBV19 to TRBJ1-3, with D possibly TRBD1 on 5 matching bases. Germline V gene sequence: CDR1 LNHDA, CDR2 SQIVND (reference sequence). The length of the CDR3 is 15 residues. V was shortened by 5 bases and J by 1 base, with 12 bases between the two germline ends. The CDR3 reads CASSPGTTSGNTIYF. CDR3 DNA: TGTGCCAGTAGTCCAGGGACTACTTCTGGAAACACCATATATTTT.

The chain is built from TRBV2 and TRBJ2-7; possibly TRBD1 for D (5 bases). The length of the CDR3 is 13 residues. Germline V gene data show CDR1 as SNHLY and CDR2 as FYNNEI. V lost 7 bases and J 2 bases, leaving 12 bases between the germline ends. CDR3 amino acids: CASKAGITYEQYF. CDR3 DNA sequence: TGTGCCAGCAAGGCAGGGATCACCTACGAGCAGTACTTC.